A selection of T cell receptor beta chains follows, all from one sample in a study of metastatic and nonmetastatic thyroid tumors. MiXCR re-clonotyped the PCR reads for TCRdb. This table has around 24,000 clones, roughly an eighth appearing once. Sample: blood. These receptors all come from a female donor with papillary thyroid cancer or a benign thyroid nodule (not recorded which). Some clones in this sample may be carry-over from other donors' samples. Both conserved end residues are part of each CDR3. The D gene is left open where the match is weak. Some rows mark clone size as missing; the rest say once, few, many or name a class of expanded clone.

CDR3 DNA: TGTGCCAGCAGCGTAGACTGGGGACCAAGCTACGAGCAGTACTTC
CDR3 protein: CASSVDWGPSYEQYF
V gene: TRBV9
J gene: TRBJ2-7
CDR3 length: 15
D gene: NA
clone size: many

CDR3 DNA: TGTGCCAGCAGCCTCAGAGAGGGAGACGAGCAGTACTTC
CDR3 protein: CASSLREGDEQYF
V gene: TRBV3-1
J gene: TRBJ2-7
CDR3 length: 13
D gene: NA
clone size: many

CDR3 DNA: TGCGCCAGCAGCCAAGGTTTCGGTCAAATCTCCTACGAGCAGTACTTC
CDR3 protein: CASSQGFGQISYEQYF
V gene: TRBV4-1
J gene: TRBJ2-7
CDR3 length: 16
D gene: NA
clone size: many

CDR3 DNA: TGTGCCAGCAGCCCCAGCTGGGTTTCAGATACGCAGTATTTT
CDR3 protein: CASSPSWVSDTQYF
V gene: TRBV9
J gene: TRBJ2-3
CDR3 length: 14
D gene: NA
clone size: medium-sized

CDR3 DNA: TGTGCCAGCAGCCCTCCCGGGGGGAGGACAGATACGCAGTATTTT
CDR3 protein: CASSPPGGRTDTQYF
V gene: TRBV5-6
J gene: TRBJ2-3
CDR3 length: 15
D gene: TRBD2
clone size: many

CDR3 DNA: TGCGCCAGTCGACAGGGGGACTATGGCTACACCTTC
CDR3 protein: CASRQGDYGYTF
V gene: TRBV5-1
J gene: TRBJ1-2
CDR3 length: 12
D gene: TRBD1
clone size: NA

CDR3 DNA: TGCAGCGCTGAACAGGGCCGGAACACTGAAGCTTTCTTT
CDR3 protein: CSAEQGRNTEAFF
V gene: TRBV29-1
J gene: TRBJ1-1
CDR3 length: 13
D gene: NA
clone size: many

CDR3 DNA: TGTGCCAGTAGTATAGGTGGGGTATCCGACGAGCAGTACTTC
CDR3 protein: CASSIGGVSDEQYF
V gene: TRBV19
J gene: TRBJ2-7
CDR3 length: 14
D gene: NA
clone size: NA

CDR3 DNA: TGCAGCGTTGAGGACAGGGGGGGGGAAAAACTGTTTTTT
CDR3 protein: CSVEDRGGEKLFF
V gene: TRBV29-1
J gene: TRBJ1-4
CDR3 length: 13
D gene: TRBD1
clone size: many

CDR3 DNA: TGCAGTGCTAGAGTCCAGGGGGTTAATGATGGGGCCAACGTCCTGACTTTC
CDR3 protein: CSARVQGVNDGANVLTF
V gene: TRBV20-1
J gene: TRBJ2-6
CDR3 length: 17
D gene: TRBD1
clone size: NA

CDR3 DNA: TGTGCCAGCACCAAGGCCAGGCCTGGATCGGGGCGGAACACTGAAGCTTTCTTT
CDR3 protein: CASTKARPGSGRNTEAFF
V gene: TRBV27
J gene: TRBJ1-1
CDR3 length: 18
D gene: NA
clone size: many

CDR3 DNA: TGTGCCAGCAGCCCCGGACAGGAGTATCAGCCCCAGCATTTT
CDR3 protein: CASSPGQEYQPQHF
V gene: TRBV6-2/TRBV6-3
J gene: TRBJ1-5
CDR3 length: 14
D gene: TRBD1
clone size: few

CDR3 DNA: TGTGCCAGCAGCCCAGGACTAGCGGGAGGGCCGGATACGCAGTATTTT
CDR3 protein: CASSPGLAGGPDTQYF
V gene: TRBV7-6
J gene: TRBJ2-3
CDR3 length: 16
D gene: TRBD2
clone size: NA

CDR3 DNA: TGTGCCAGCAGCGCCCTGGACATGTCCTACGAGCAGTACTTC
CDR3 protein: CASSALDMSYEQYF
V gene: TRBV5-4
J gene: TRBJ2-7
CDR3 length: 14
D gene: NA
clone size: many

CDR3 DNA: TGTGCCAGCAGTGAAGCCGGGGGAGGCCCTCACGAGACCCAGTACTTC
CDR3 protein: CASSEAGGGPHETQYF
V gene: TRBV6-1
J gene: TRBJ2-5
CDR3 length: 16
D gene: NA
clone size: NA

CDR3 DNA: TGTGCCAGCAGCTTCAATCCGGGACTAGCGGGAGGTTTATCCTACAATGAGCAGTTCTTC
CDR3 protein: CASSFNPGLAGGLSYNEQFF
V gene: TRBV12-1
J gene: TRBJ2-1
CDR3 length: 20
D gene: NA
clone size: many

CDR3 DNA: TGTGCCAGCAGTTACGCAGGCTCCTACGAGCAGTACTTC
CDR3 protein: CASSYAGSYEQYF
V gene: TRBV6-6
J gene: TRBJ2-7
CDR3 length: 13
D gene: NA
clone size: many

CDR3 DNA: TGTGCCAGCAGTGAAATAGGGACAGGGGAGCGGGATGGCTACACCTTC
CDR3 protein: CASSEIGTGERDGYTF
V gene: TRBV6-1
J gene: TRBJ1-2
CDR3 length: 16
D gene: TRBD1
clone size: medium-sized

CDR3 DNA: TGCAGTGCTCACCGGGACCTACGGAACACTGAAGCTTTCTTT
CDR3 protein: CSAHRDLRNTEAFF
V gene: TRBV20-1
J gene: TRBJ1-1
CDR3 length: 14
D gene: NA
clone size: NA

CDR3 DNA: TGTGCCAGCAGCTCTCAAAGTTGGACAGGGTCCTACGAGCAGTACTTC
CDR3 protein: CASSSQSWTGSYEQYF
V gene: TRBV11-2
J gene: TRBJ2-7
CDR3 length: 16
D gene: TRBD1
clone size: few

CDR3 DNA: TGTGCCAGTAGTATAAGTAGCGGAGGCACAGATACGCAGTATTTT
CDR3 protein: CASSISSGGTDTQYF
V gene: TRBV19
J gene: TRBJ2-3
CDR3 length: 15
D gene: NA
clone size: many

CDR3 DNA: TGTGCCAGCTCACCACACAGCACAGATACGCAGTATTTT
CDR3 protein: CASSPHSTDTQYF
V gene: TRBV18
J gene: TRBJ2-3
CDR3 length: 13
D gene: NA
clone size: many

CDR3 DNA: TGTGCCAGCAGTTTAATTGTGATTAGCGGGAAGGCCTCCTACAATGAGCAGTTCTTC
CDR3 protein: CASSLIVISGKASYNEQFF
V gene: TRBV27
J gene: TRBJ2-1
CDR3 length: 19
D gene: TRBD2
clone size: many

CDR3 DNA: TGCGCCAGCAGCTTTTCCGGGACAGGGAATTCACCCCTCCACTTT
CDR3 protein: CASSFSGTGNSPLHF
V gene: TRBV5-1
J gene: TRBJ1-6
CDR3 length: 15
D gene: TRBD1
clone size: many

CDR3 DNA: TGTGCCATCAGTGAGTCGATGGCAGGTAGTCGAAACAATGAGCAGTTCTTC
CDR3 protein: CAISESMAGSRNNEQFF
V gene: TRBV10-3
J gene: TRBJ2-1
CDR3 length: 17
D gene: NA
clone size: many

CDR3 DNA: TGTGCTAGTGGTTTGGTCTCTGGATGGGTTTTC
CDR3 protein: CASGLVSGWVF
V gene: TRBV12-5
J gene: TRBJ2-1
CDR3 length: 11
D gene: NA
clone size: many

CDR3 DNA: TGTGCCAGCAGCCCGGACTTGGGCTCCTACGAGCAGTACTTC
CDR3 protein: CASSPDLGSYEQYF
V gene: TRBV5-4
J gene: TRBJ2-7
CDR3 length: 14
D gene: NA
clone size: many

CDR3 DNA: TGTGCCAGCTCACCTGAAACCCATGGCTACACCTTC
CDR3 protein: CASSPETHGYTF
V gene: TRBV18
J gene: TRBJ1-2
CDR3 length: 12
D gene: NA
clone size: many

CDR3 DNA: TGTGCCAGCAGCCGAGGTGGGCGGCTGAACACTGAAGCTTTCTTT
CDR3 protein: CASSRGGRLNTEAFF
V gene: TRBV28
J gene: TRBJ1-1
CDR3 length: 15
D gene: NA
clone size: many

CDR3 DNA: TGTGCCAGCATTAGGACTAGCGGGAGCATTCCAGATACGCAGTATTTT
CDR3 protein: CASIRTSGSIPDTQYF
V gene: TRBV6-1
J gene: TRBJ2-3
CDR3 length: 16
D gene: TRBD2
clone size: few